These 23 T cell receptor beta chains were all obtained from the same sample, sequenced in a study of cytomegalovirus exposure and HLA in healthy donors. Primers included in the PCR were 60 Vbeta and 13 Jbeta primers. Sequenced by immunoSEQ multiplex PCR; TCRdb stores in-frame clones only, minus some. The sample shows under 120,000 clones, roughly 85% of them seen only once. Sequenced: PBMCs. The receptor set was obtained from a middle-aged woman in good health and CMV-seronegative.

J is TRBJ1-2 and V is TRBV6-5; 7 bases agree with TRBD1. With V trimmed by 3 bases and J by 7 bases, 5 bases remained unmatched. The CDR3 has 13 residues. CDR1 and CDR2 (germline): MNHEY, SVGAGI. The CDR3 loop is CASSYEGAGGYTF. The CDR3 DNA is TGTGCCAGCAGTTATGAGGGGGCGGGTGGCTACACCTTC.

J is TRBJ1-1 and V is TRBV6-5, with D uncertain. The germline V gene encodes CDR1 MNHEY and CDR2 SVGAGI. The CDR3 contains 13 residues. V lost 6 bases, J lost 1 base, and 9 bases lay in between. CDR3 nucleotide sequence: TGTGCCAGCAGAAACGCAGGGAACACTGAAGCTTTCTTT. Translation gives CASRNAGNTEAFF.

This chain links TRBV30 with TRBJ2-1; TRBD2 agrees at 11 bases. The CDR3 extends over 14 amino acids. Germline V gene lookup returns CDR1 GTSNPN and CDR2 SVGIG (reference sequence). After removal of 4 bases from V and 6 bases from J, the junction contained 5 bases not matched to a gene. CDR3 bases: TGTGCCTGGACCGGGACTAGCGGATCCAATGAGCAGTTCTTC. Translated: CAWTGTSGSNEQFF.

The chain couples TRBV7-2 to TRBJ2-5, with a tentative D call TRBD1 (6 bases). Germline lookup yields CDR1 SGHTA and CDR2 FQGNSA. The CDR3 runs to 13 residues. Between the trimmed V and J ends, which lost 6 bases and 4 bases, there was a span of 12 bases. CDR3 protein: CASRRGTLETQYF. As DNA, the CDR3 is TGTGCCAGCAGACGAGGGACATTAGAGACCCAGTACTTC.

This chain connects TRBV28 to TRBJ1-2, with TRBD1 matching over 10 bases. This CDR3 region has 16 residues. From germline, CDR1 is MDHEN and CDR2 SYDVKM. V trimming: 2 bases; J trimming: 7 bases; junction bases outside the gene matches: 10. CDR3: CASSLQGQGFLFGYTF. The CDR3 DNA sequence: TGTGCCAGCAGTTTACAGGGACAGGGGTTCCTCTTTGGCTACACCTTC.

V and J are TRBV7-2 and TRBJ1-2, with 7 positions matching TRBD1. Per the germline V gene, CDR1 is SGHTA and CDR2 is FQGNSA. The CDR3 has 16 residues. J was trimmed by 8 bases and V by 4 bases; bases with no gene match: 16. DNA of the CDR3: TGTGCCAGCAGCTCCTACCGTTTAGACAGGGACGGAGGCTACACCTTC. It codes for CASSSYRLDRDGGYTF.

This rearrangement joins TRBV6-6 to TRBJ2-7; D not certain. Germline V gives CDR1 MNHNY, CDR2 SVGAGI (reference sequence). Trimming stripped 6 bases from V and 2 bases from J, with 11 bases between. This CDR3 region has 13 residues. DNA of the CDR3: TGTGCCAGCAGAAATCTAGAAACCTACGAGCAGTACTTC. Amino acids: CASRNLETYEQYF.

The rearrangement links TRBV7-9 to TRBJ2-7; no firm D call. The length of the CDR3 is 13 residues. Germline assignment: CDR1 SEHNR and CDR2 FQNEAQ (reference sequence). Trimming stripped 5 bases from V and 6 bases from J, with 14 bases between. For the CDR3, the DNA is TGTGCCAGCAGCCACGGCGACACTGCCGAGCAGTACTTC. Translated: CASSHGDTAEQYF.

This chain connects TRBV25-1 to TRBJ2-5, with 9 bases lining up with TRBD2. With V trimmed by 6 bases and J by 2 bases, 7 bases remained unmatched. CDR3 length: 15 residues. Germline CDR1 and CDR2: MGHDK and SYGVNS. The CDR3 region has the DNA TGTGCCAGCAGCTCGACTAGCGGTAGACAAGAGACCCAGTACTTC. Translated, it gives CASSSTSGRQETQYF.

There are a few counts of this clone. The V call is TRBV7-6, the J call TRBJ1-3; D is uncertain. Trimming cost V 1 base and J 0 bases, with 10 bases left between them. The CDR3 extends over 16 amino acids. The V gene's germline CDR1 is SGHVS and CDR2 FNYEAQ. CDR3 nucleotide sequence: TGTGCCAGCAGCTTAGACTACGGGAGCTCTGGAAACACCATATATTTT. Translation: CASSLDYGSSGNTIYF.

The CDR3 nucleotides are TGTGCCAGCAGGACGGGGTACTCGTCTGGAAACACCATATATTTT. Its protein is CASRTGYSSGNTIYF. The gene calls are TRBV6-6 and TRBJ1-3; unclear D gene. CDR1 MNHNY and CDR2 SVGAGI come from the germline V gene (reference sequence). There are 15 residues in the CDR3. V was cut by 6 bases and J by 1 base, with 13 bases left in between.

The chain combines TRBV5-1 with TRBJ2-7, with TRBD1 matching over 8 bases. The trim removed 3 bases at V and 2 bases at J, leaving 13 bases unmatched. Germline lookup yields CDR1 SGHRS and CDR2 YFSETQ. This CDR3 is 17 amino acids long. The CDR3 here is CASSSSSGGRGAYEQYF. CDR3 sequence (DNA): TGCGCCAGCAGCTCCTCTTCAGGGGGCCGCGGAGCCTACGAGCAGTACTTC.

The rearrangement uses TRBV5-1 and TRBJ1-5; D is unclear. Trimming removed 4 bases at V and 4 bases at J, with 15 bases between. Germline V lookup: CDR1 SGHRS, CDR2 YFSETQ. This CDR3 comprises 15 residues. CDR3 in amino acids: CASSRGTNPNQPQHF. In DNA, the CDR3 is TGCGCCAGCAGCCGAGGAACAAACCCAAATCAGCCCCAGCATTTT.

Notes on this clone: Other DNA sequences within the sample encode an identical CDR3. CDR3 amino acids: CASSPTGLNTEAFF. In DNA form, the CDR3 reads TGTGCCAGCTCACCGACAGGGTTGAACACTGAAGCTTTCTTT. The chain has TRBV18 and TRBJ1-1; 7 nucleotides line up with TRBD1. Germline values: CDR1 KGHSH, CDR2 LQKENI. There are 14 residues in the CDR3. V lost 3 bases to trimming and J lost 0 bases; unmatched junction nucleotides: 1.

This rearrangement joins TRBV27 to TRBJ2-3, with 9 bases lining up with TRBD2. The CDR3 has 15 residues. The V and J ends lost 5 bases and 11 bases, in that order; junction bases with no gene match: 14. CDR1 and CDR2 from the germline V gene are MNHEY and SMNVEV (reference sequence). This CDR3 is CASSRGGAGVRVQYF. The CDR3 bases are TGTGCCAGCAGTCGCGGGGGGGCGGGGGTGAGAGTGCAGTATTTT.

This clone was recorded once. The V call is TRBV14, the J call TRBJ2-7, with a weak D call TRBD2 (5 bases). Trimming took off 4 bases at V and 2 bases at J, with 9 bases between the two ends. CDR3 size: 13 residues. Looked up from germline, CDR1 is SGHDN and CDR2 is FVKESK. CDR3: CASSPDLTYEQYF. The CDR3 nucleotides read TGTGCCAGCAGCCCGGACTTAACCTACGAGCAGTACTTC.

CDR3 protein: CASSQSGQGSQPQHF. DNA for the CDR3: TGTGCCAGTAGTCAGTCGGGACAGGGAAGTCAGCCCCAGCATTTT. This rearrangement joins TRBV19 to TRBJ1-5; 9 bases match TRBD1. Trimming took 5 bases from V and 6 from J; bases not matched to a gene: 8. Germline CDR1 is LNHDA and CDR2 is SQIVND (reference sequence). This CDR3 has 15 residues.

The chain links TRBV10-2 to TRBJ2-5; D perhaps matches TRBD2 (5 bases). The closer fit of TRBJ2-7 to the DNA end suggests the J call may be wrong. Germline CDR1 is WSHSY and CDR2 is SAAADI. CDR3 length equals 13 residues. Written as DNA, the CDR3 is TGCGCCAGCAGTCTCGGACTCTCAGTCGAGCAGTACTTC. It translates to CASSLGLSVEQYF.

V is TRBV11-2 and J is TRBJ1-1; D not certain. Trimming shortened V by 0 bases and J by 11 bases, and 19 bases separated the two germline ends. The germline gives CDR1 SGHAT, CDR2 FQNNGV. This CDR3 has 15 residues. The CDR3 here is CASSLDYSVSGWAFF. CDR3 sequence (DNA): TGTGCCAGCAGCTTAGATTATTCGGTGTCGGGGTGGGCTTTCTTT.

The chain has TRBV6-5 and TRBJ1-1; 9 positions match TRBD1. The CDR3 runs 14 residues. In germline, CDR1 is MNHEY, CDR2 SVGAGI. V lost 5 bases, J lost 5 bases, and 6 bases stayed unmatched. This CDR3 is CASSGDRVHTEAFF. In nucleotides, the CDR3 is TGTGCCAGCAGTGGGGACAGGGTACATACTGAAGCTTTCTTT.

This clone was detected only once. This sequence joins TRBV10-3 and TRBJ2-5, with a possible D match to TRBD1 (6 bases). The CDR3 has 14 amino acids. Germline-derived CDR1 and CDR2 are ENHRY and SYGVKD. V lost 3 bases to trimming and J lost 5 bases, with 13 bases between them. In DNA form, the CDR3 reads TGTGCCATCAGTGATAACAGGGAAACGGAGACCCAGTACTTC. Amino acids: CAISDNRETETQYF.

V is TRBV2 and J is TRBJ2-1; 7 nucleotides line up with TRBD1. The CDR3 runs 18 residues. V shed 6 bases and J 0 bases; nucleotides not matched to a gene: 14. Germline V gene data show CDR1 as SNHLY and CDR2 as FYNNEI. The CDR3 DNA follows: TGTGCCAGCAGCCACCCGACAGGGTCTGGCAGCTCCTACAATGAGCAGTTCTTC. Translating gives CASSHPTGSGSSYNEQFF.

CDR3 sequence reads: CASSLLAGGSYEQYF. DNA for the CDR3: TGTGCCAGCAGCTTGCTAGCGGGGGGATCCTACGAGCAGTACTTC. V and J are TRBV7-9 and TRBJ2-7, with 11 bases matching TRBD2. Losses at the gene ends were 3 bases for V and 1 base for J; bases not matched to a gene: 2. The CDR3 runs 15 residues. Germline CDR1 reads SEHNR; CDR2 reads FQNEAQ (reference sequence).